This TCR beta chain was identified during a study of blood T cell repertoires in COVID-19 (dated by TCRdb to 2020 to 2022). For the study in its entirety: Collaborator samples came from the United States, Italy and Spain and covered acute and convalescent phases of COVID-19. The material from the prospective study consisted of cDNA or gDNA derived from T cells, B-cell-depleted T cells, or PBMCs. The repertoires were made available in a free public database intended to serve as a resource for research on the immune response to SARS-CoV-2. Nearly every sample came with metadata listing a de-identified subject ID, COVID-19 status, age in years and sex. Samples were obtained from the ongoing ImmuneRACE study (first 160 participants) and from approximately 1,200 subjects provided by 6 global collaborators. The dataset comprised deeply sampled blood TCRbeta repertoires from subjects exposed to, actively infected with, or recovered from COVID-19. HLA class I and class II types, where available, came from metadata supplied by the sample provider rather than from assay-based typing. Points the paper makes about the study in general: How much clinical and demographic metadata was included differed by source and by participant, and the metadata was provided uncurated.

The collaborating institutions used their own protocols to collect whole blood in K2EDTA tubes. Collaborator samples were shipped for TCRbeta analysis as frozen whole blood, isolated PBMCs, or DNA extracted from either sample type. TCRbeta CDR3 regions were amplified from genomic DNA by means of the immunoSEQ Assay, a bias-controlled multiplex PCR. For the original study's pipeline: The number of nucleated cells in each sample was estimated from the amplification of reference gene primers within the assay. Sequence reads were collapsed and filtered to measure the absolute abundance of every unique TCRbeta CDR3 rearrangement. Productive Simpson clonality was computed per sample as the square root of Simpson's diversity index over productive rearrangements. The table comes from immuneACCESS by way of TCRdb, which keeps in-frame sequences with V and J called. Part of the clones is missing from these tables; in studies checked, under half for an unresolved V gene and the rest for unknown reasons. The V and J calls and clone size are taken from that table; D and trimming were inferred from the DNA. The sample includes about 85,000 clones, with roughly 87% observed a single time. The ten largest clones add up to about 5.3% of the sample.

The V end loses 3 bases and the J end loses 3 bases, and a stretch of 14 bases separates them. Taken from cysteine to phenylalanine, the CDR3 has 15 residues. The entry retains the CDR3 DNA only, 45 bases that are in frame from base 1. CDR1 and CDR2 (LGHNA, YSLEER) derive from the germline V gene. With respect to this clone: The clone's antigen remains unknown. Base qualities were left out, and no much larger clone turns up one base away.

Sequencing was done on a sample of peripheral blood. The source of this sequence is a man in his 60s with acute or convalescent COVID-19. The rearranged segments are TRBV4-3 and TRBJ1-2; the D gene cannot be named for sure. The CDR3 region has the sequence CASSQYSTGDYGYTF. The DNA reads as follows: TGCGCCAGCAGCCAGTATTCAACGGGTGACTATGGCTACACCTTC.